This T cell receptor (beta chain) was obtained from a study of blood T cell repertoires in COVID-19. Overall study: Sites across the United States, Italy and Spain contributed samples from acute and convalescent COVID-19. PBMCs, B-cell-depleted T cells, or T cells provided the cDNA or gDNA that made up the material.

The authors' processing: Nucleated cell counts were estimated from reference gene primer amplification. Data came from immunoSEQ multiplex PCR; TCRdb stores just in-frame clones and leaves some out. That table gives V, J and clone size, and the DNA gave D and trimming. The sample holds about 93,000 clones, approximately 80% seen once. The CDR3 spans 12 residues. Germline CDR1 SGHKS, CDR2 YYEKEE (reference sequence). Trimming stripped 0 bases from V and 4 bases from J, with 4 bases between. The origin of this receptor is a human donor in a cohort sampled during active COVID-19. The V and J genes are TRBV5-5 and TRBJ1-2; no definite D call. The specimen was peripheral blood. This chain's CDR3 is CASSLDSYGYTF. For the CDR3, the DNA is TGTGCCAGCAGCTTGGACAGCTATGGCTACACCTTC.